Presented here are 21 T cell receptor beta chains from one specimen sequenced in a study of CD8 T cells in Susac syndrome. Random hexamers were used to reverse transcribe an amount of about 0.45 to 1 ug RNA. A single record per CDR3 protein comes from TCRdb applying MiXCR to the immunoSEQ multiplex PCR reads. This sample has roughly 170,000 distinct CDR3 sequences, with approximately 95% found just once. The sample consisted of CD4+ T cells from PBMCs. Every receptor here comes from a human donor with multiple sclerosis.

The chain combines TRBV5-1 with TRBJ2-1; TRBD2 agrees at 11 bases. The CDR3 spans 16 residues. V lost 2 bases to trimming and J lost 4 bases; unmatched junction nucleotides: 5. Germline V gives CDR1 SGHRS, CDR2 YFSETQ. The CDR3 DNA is TGCGCCAGCAGCTTAGGTGGGACTAGCGGTTACAATGAGCAGTTCTTC. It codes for CASSLGGTSGYNEQFF.

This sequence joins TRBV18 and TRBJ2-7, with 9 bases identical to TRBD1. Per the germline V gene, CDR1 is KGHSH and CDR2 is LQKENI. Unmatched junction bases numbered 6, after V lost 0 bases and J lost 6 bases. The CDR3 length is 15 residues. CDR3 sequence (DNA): TGTGCCAGCTCACCACCGGGACAGGGTAGGGCCGAGCAGTACTTC. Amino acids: CASSPPGQGRAEQYF.

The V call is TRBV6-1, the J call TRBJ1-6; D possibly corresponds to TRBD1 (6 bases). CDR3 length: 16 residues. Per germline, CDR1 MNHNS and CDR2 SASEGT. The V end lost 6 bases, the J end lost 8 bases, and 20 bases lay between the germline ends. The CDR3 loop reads CASSSTAGRGYSPLHF. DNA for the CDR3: TGTGCCAGCAGCTCGACTGCAGGCAGGGGATATTCACCCCTCCACTTT.

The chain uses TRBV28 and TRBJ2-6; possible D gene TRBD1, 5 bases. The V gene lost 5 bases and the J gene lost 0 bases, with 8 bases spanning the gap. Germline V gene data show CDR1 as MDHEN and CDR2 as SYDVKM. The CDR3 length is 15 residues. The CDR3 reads CASSPDSSGANVLTF. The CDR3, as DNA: TGTGCCAGCAGTCCTGACAGCTCTGGGGCCAACGTCCTGACTTTC.

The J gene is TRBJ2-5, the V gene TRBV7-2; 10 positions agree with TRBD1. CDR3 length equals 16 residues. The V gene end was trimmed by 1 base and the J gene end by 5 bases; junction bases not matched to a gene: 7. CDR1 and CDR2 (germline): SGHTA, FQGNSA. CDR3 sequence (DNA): TGTGCCAGCAGCTTAGGGCGGACAGGGGGATGGGAGACCCAGTACTTC. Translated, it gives CASSLGRTGGWETQYF.

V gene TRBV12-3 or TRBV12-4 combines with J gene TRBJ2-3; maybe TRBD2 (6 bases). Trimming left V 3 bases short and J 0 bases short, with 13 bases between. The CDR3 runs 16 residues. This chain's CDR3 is CASSFRAGSSTDTQYF. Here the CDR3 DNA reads TGTGCCAGCAGTTTTAGAGCGGGCTCTAGCACAGATACGCAGTATTTT.

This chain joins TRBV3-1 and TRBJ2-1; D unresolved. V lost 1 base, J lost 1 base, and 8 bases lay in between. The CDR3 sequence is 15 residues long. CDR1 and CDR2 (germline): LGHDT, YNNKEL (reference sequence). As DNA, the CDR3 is TGTGCCAGCAGCCAAGCAGGATTGTCCTACAATGAGCAGTTCTTC. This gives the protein CASSQAGLSYNEQFF.

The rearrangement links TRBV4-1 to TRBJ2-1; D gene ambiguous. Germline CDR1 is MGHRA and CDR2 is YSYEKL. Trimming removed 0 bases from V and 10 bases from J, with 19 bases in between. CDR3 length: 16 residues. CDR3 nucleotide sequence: TGCGCCAGCAGCCAAGATGAGGCGTCAGTTTATAGAGAGCAGTTCTTC. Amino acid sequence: CASSQDEASVYREQFF.

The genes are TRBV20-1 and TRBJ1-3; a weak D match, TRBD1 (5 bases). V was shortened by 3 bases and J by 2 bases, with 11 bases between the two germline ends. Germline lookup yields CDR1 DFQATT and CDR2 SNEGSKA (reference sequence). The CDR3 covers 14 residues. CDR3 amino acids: CSARGHGPGNTIYF. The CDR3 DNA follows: TGCAGTGCTAGGGGGCATGGACCTGGAAACACCATATATTTT.

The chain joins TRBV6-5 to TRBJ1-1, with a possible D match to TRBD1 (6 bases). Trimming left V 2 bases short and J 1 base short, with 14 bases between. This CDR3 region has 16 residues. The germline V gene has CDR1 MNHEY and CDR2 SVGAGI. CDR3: CASSYGGGAKNTEAFF. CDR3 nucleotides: TGTGCCAGCAGTTACGGCGGGGGCGCAAAGAACACTGAAGCTTTCTTT.

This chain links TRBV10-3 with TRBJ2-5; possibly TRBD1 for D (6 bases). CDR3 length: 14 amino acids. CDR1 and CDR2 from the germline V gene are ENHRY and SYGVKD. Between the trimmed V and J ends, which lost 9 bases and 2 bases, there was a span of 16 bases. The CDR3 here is CAMSPDSPQETQYF. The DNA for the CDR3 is TGTGCCATGAGCCCGGACAGTCCTCAAGAGACCCAGTACTTC.

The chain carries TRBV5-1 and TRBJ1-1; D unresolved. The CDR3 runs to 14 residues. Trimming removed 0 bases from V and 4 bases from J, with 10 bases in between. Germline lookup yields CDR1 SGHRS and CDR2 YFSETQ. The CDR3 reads CASSLGGGGTEAFF. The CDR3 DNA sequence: TGCGCCAGCAGCTTGGGAGGTGGAGGCACTGAAGCTTTCTTT.

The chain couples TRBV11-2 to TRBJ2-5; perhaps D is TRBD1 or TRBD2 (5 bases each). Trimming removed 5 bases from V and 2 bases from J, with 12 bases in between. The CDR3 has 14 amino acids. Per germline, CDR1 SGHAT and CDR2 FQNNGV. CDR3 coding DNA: TGTGCCAGCAGCCCGGGACCCGAGCAAGAGACCCAGTACTTC. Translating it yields CASSPGPEQETQYF.

The CDR3: CSARRNRGMNTEAFF. The DNA for the CDR3 is TGCAGTGCTAGACGAAACAGGGGGATGAACACTGAAGCTTTCTTT. J is TRBJ1-1 and V is TRBV20-1; 8 bases line up with TRBD1. Germline V lookup: CDR1 DFQATT, CDR2 SNEGSKA (reference sequence). The CDR3 sequence is 15 residues long. V shed 2 bases and J 0 bases; nucleotides not matched to a gene: 5.

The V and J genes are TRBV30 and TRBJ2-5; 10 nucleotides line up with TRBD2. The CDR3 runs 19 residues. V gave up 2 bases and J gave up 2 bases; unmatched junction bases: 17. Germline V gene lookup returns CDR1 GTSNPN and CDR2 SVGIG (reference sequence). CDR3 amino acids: CAWSPIRTSGGGGQETQYF. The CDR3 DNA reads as TGTGCCTGGAGTCCCATCAGGACTAGCGGAGGGGGAGGGCAAGAGACCCAGTACTTC.

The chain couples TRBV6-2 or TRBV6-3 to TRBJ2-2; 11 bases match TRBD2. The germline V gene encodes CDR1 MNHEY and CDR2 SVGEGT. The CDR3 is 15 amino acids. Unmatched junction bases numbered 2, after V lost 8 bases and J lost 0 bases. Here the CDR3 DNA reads TGTGCCAGCGCGGGACTAGCGGCGAACACCGGGGAGCTGTTTTTT. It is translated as CASAGLAANTGELFF.

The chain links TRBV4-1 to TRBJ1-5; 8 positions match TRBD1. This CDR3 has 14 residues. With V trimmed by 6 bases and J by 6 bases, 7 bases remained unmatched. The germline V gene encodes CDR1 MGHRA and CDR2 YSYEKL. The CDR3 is CASSPRQGSQPQHF. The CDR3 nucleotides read TGCGCCAGCAGTCCTCGACAGGGGAGTCAGCCCCAGCATTTT.

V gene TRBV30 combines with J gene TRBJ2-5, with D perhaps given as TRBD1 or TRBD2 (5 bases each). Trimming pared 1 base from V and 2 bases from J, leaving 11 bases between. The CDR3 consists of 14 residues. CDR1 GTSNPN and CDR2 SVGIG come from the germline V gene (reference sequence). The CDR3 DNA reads TGTGCCTGGAGTGCCTGGGACGGGCAAGAGACCCAGTACTTC. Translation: CAWSAWDGQETQYF.

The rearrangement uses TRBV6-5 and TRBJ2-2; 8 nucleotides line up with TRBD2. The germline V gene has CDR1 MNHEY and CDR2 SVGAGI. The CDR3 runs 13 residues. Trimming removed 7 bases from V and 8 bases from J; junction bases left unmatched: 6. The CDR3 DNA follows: TGTGCCAGCAAAGCGGGAGTCGGGGGGGAGCTGTTTTTT. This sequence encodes CASKAGVGGELFF.

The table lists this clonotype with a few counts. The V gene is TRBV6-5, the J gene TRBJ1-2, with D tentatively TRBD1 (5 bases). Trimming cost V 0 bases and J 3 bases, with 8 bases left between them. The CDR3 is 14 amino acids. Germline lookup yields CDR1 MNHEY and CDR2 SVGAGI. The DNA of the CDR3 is TGTGCCAGCAGTTACTCGGGGGGAGACTATGGCTACACCTTC. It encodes CASSYSGGDYGYTF.

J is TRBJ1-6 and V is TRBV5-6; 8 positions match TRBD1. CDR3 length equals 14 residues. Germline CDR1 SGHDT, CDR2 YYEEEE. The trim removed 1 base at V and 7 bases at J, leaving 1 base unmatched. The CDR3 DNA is TGTGCCAGCAGCTTGAACAGGGGGAATTCACCCCTCCACTTT. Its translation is CASSLNRGNSPLHF.